The 15 T cell receptor beta chains listed next were all sequenced from one sample in a study of blood T cell repertoires in COVID-19 (dated by TCRdb to 2019 to 2021). Receptor amplification or capture employed the immunoSEQ multiplex PCR assay. TCRdb retrieved this table from immuneACCESS and kept in-frame rearrangements only. Not all clones are present; in checked studies, unresolved V genes account for under half, and no reason is known for the remainder. This sample lists 29,000 or so clones; around 67% were detected once. The ten largest clonotypes hold 17% of the sample. Material: peripheral blood. The receptors derive from a human donor in a cohort sampled during active COVID-19.

The chain couples TRBV19 to TRBJ1-2; D gene ambiguous. The germline V gene encodes CDR1 LNHDA and CDR2 SQIVND (reference sequence). This CDR3 spans 14 amino acids. Trimming took 4 bases from V and 5 from J, leaving 14 bases between them. The CDR3 loop is CASSTFGRTYGYTF. The CDR3 nucleotides read TGTGCCAGTAGTACCTTCGGACGGACTTATGGCTACACCTTC.

The chain has TRBV5-5 and TRBJ1-2; D is uncertain. V was clipped by 4 bases and J by 2 bases, with 12 bases between them. Germline-derived CDR1 and CDR2 are SGHKS and YYEKEE (reference sequence). This CDR3 has 14 residues. CDR3 amino acids: CASSTSTGNYGYTF. In DNA form, the CDR3 reads TGTGCCAGCAGCACCAGCACGGGGAACTATGGCTACACCTTC.

The chain uses TRBV9 and TRBJ2-5; D uncertain. V was cut by 3 bases and J by 2 bases, with 5 bases left in between. The CDR3 is made up of 12 amino acids. Germline CDR1 SGDLS, CDR2 YYNGEE. CDR3 residues: CASSATQETQYF. CDR3 sequence (DNA): TGTGCCAGCAGCGCCACACAAGAGACCCAGTACTTC.

The V call is TRBV11-3, the J call TRBJ1-1; tentatively, D is TRBD1 (6 bases). The CDR3 runs 14 residues. The ends were cut back, 4 bases at V and 5 bases at J, with 14 bases in the middle. In germline, CDR1 is SGHNT, CDR2 YENEEA. The CDR3 loop is CASSYKDRPTEAFF. The CDR3 nucleotides are TGTGCCAGCAGCTACAAAGACAGGCCTACTGAAGCTTTCTTT.

This clone turned up a few times. This chain links TRBV27 with TRBJ1-1; D might be TRBD1 (5 bases). Trimming pared 5 bases from V and 3 bases from J, leaving 7 bases between. CDR1 is MNHEY, CDR2 SMNVEV, per germline (reference sequence). This CDR3 is 12 amino acids long. The CDR3: CASSQGHTEAFF. The CDR3 region has the DNA TGTGCCAGCAGTCAGGGCCACACTGAAGCTTTCTTT.

In its sample, this clone was seen a few times. V is TRBV5-4 and J is TRBJ2-5; possible D gene TRBD2, 5 bases. V shed 0 bases and J shed 3 bases, with 12 bases lying between them. This CDR3 is 15 amino acids long. Per germline, CDR1 SGHNT and CDR2 YYREEE (reference sequence). In DNA, the CDR3 is TGTGCCAGCAGCTTGGCTTCTAGCTGGGAAGAGACCCAGTACTTC. Its protein product is CASSLASSWEETQYF.

This chain connects TRBV5-1 to TRBJ1-3; 9 bases are shared with TRBD1. Germline V lookup: CDR1 SGHRS, CDR2 YFSETQ. The CDR3 has 17 amino acids. The V and J ends lost 0 bases and 4 bases, in that order; junction bases with no gene match: 8. CDR3 coding DNA: TGCGCCAGCAGCTTGGCAGGGGGACAGGGCACCGGAAACACCATATATTTT. Residues: CASSLAGGQGTGNTIYF.

This chain links TRBV4-3 with TRBJ2-7; TRBD2 agrees at 9 bases. Germline V CDR1 and CDR2: LGHNA, YSLEER. The ends lost 0 bases at V and 5 bases at J; junction bases unmatched: 5. This CDR3 is built from 15 residues. The CDR3 nucleotides are TGCGCCAGCAGCCAAGAGTGGCGGACTAGCGACGAGCAGTACTTC. It yields the protein CASSQEWRTSDEQYF.

The gene calls are TRBV7-2 and TRBJ2-7, with TRBD1 matching 8 bases. The CDR3 totals 14 residues. Per germline, CDR1 SGHTA and CDR2 FQGNSA. V gave up 5 bases and J gave up 0 bases; unmatched junction bases: 3. CDR3 amino acids: CASSRGQASYEQYF. The DNA of the CDR3 is TGTGCCAGCAGCCGGGGACAGGCCTCCTACGAGCAGTACTTC.

This clone was seen only a few times. The chain has TRBV28 and TRBJ1-2, with D hard to call. Trimming stripped 6 bases from V and 5 bases from J, with 4 bases between. CDR3 length: 10 residues. Per germline, CDR1 MDHEN and CDR2 SYDVKM. CDR3 nucleotides: TGTGCCAGCAGCCAGTATGGCTACACCTTC. Its translation: CASSQYGYTF.

The V gene is TRBV25-1, the J gene TRBJ1-4; 8 positions match TRBD1. Germline V gene data show CDR1 as MGHDK and CDR2 as SYGVNS. Trimming took 4 bases from V and 8 from J; bases not matched to a gene: 9. This CDR3 has 15 amino acids. CDR3 amino acids: CASSGVDRAFEKLFF. The CDR3 DNA follows: TGTGCCAGCAGTGGTGTGGACAGGGCGTTCGAAAAACTGTTTTTT.

This clone has only a few counts. This chain links TRBV5-4 with TRBJ2-3; 9 bases align to TRBD1. This CDR3 region has 15 residues. Germline V gives CDR1 SGHNT, CDR2 YYREEE (reference sequence). J gave up 4 bases and V 4 bases, and 7 bases lay outside the gene matches. This chain's CDR3 is CASSPGQGGADTQYF. In DNA, the CDR3 is TGTGCCAGCAGCCCGGGACAGGGTGGAGCAGATACGCAGTATTTT.

CDR3 DNA sequence: TGTGCCAGCAGCTTGGCAGGTTTAGCCGGGGAGCTGTTTTTT. This gives the protein CASSLAGLAGELFF. The rearrangement links TRBV5-5 to TRBJ2-2; no clear D. This CDR3 has 14 amino acids. The V gene's germline CDR1 is SGHKS and CDR2 YYEKEE (reference sequence). V dropped 0 bases and J dropped 6 bases, with 9 bases sitting between them.

In this sample, this clone turned up a few times. V gene TRBV2 combines with J gene TRBJ2-3; a possible D gene is TRBD1 (5 bases). The CDR3 sequence is 15 residues long. Germline V gene sequence: CDR1 SNHLY, CDR2 FYNNEI. V lost 1 base and J 2 bases, leaving 10 bases between the germline ends. In DNA form, the CDR3 reads TGTGCCAGCAGTGAAGGGGGCAGAGCCACAGATACGCAGTATTTT. This encodes CASSEGGRATDTQYF. The full variable domain, rest sourced from reference TRBV2 and TRBJ2-3, is EPEVTQTPSHQVTQMGQEVILRCVPISNHLYFYWYRQILGQKVEFLVSFYNNEISEKSEIFDDQFSVERPDGSNFTLKIRSTKLEDSAMYFCASSEGGRATDTQYFGPGTRLTVL.

This clone has more than one count but fewer than ten. The rearrangement joins TRBV9 to TRBJ1-2; 8 bases match TRBD1. In germline, CDR1 is SGDLS, CDR2 YYNGEE. This CDR3 is 15 amino acids long. V trimming: 2 bases; J trimming: 4 bases; junction bases outside the gene matches: 7. CDR3 region: CASSVTDRVSYGYTF. DNA for the CDR3: TGTGCCAGCAGCGTTACGGACAGGGTATCCTATGGCTACACCTTC.